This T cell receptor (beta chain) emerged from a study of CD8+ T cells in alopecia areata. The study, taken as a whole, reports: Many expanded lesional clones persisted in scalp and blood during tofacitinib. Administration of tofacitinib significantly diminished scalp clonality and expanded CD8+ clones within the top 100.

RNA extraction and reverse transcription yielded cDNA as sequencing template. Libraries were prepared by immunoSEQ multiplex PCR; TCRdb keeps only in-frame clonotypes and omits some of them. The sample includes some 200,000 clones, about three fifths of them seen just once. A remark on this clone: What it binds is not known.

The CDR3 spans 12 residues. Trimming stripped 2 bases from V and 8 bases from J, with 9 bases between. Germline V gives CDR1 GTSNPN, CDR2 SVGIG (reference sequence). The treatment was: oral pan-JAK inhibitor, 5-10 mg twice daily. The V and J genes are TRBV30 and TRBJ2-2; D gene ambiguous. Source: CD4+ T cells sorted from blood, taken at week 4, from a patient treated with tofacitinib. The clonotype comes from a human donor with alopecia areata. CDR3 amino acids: CAWSSFLGELFF. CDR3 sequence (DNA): TGTGCCTGGAGTAGCTTTTTGGGGGAGCTGTTTTTT.